This entry describes one T cell receptor (beta chain). The data derive from a study of T cell responses to AZD1222 COVID-19 vaccine. Libraries were prepared by immunoSEQ multiplex PCR; TCRdb keeps only in-frame clonotypes and omits some of them. Seen here are about 140,000 clones, about 88% observed once, and the top ten hold 4% to 5%. Looked up from germline, CDR1 is DFQATT and CDR2 is SNEGSKA (reference sequence). The V and J ends lost 3 bases and 4 bases respectively, with 13 bases between them. This CDR3 contains 14 residues. V usage is TRBV20-1 and J usage is TRBJ1-3; D is unresolved. The input for sequencing was peripheral blood, taken on day 0 of AZD1222 vaccination. This TCR derives from an adult in good health. The CDR3 DNA sequence: TGCAGTGCTAGTTCGGGTTCGTACGGAAACACCATATATTTT. Its translation: CSASSGSYGNTIYF.